These 24 T cell receptor beta chains came from one sample sequenced in a study of T cells after yellow fever vaccination. Each CDR3 protein is one row after TCRdb ran MiXCR on the 5' RACE reads. Of 450,000 to 600,000 distinct CDR3 sequences in the sample, about 13% were seen once. The source material was PBMCs, sampled on the day of the yellow fever booster vaccination. The source of these receptors is a man aged 30 to 45 who received the YFV17D yellow fever vaccine.

This chain links TRBV19 with TRBJ2-7, with TRBD1 matching over 10 bases. Looked up from germline, CDR1 is LNHDA and CDR2 is SQIVND (reference sequence). CDR3 length: 14 residues. V dropped 3 bases and J dropped 3; count of bases not matched to a gene: 2. The CDR3 here is CASSIRTGGYEQYF. The CDR3, as DNA: TGTGCCAGTAGTATCCGGACAGGGGGCTACGAGCAGTACTTC.

This clonotype was seen only a few times. The V call is TRBV5-1, the J call TRBJ1-4, with D maybe TRBD1 (5 bases). Germline CDR1 reads SGHRS; CDR2 reads YFSETQ. This CDR3 has 12 amino acids. Trimming left V 3 bases short and J 8 bases short, with 8 bases between. CDR3 in amino acids: CASSSGREKLFF. CDR3 bases: TGCGCCAGCAGCTCAGGGAGGGAAAAACTGTTTTTT.

The chain links TRBV14 to TRBJ2-7; no clear D. The CDR3 has 14 amino acids. V lost 0 bases, J lost 3 bases, and 9 bases lay in between. Germline V lookup: CDR1 SGHDN, CDR2 FVKESK. The CDR3 is CASSQERLFYEQYF. The DNA of the CDR3 is TGTGCCAGCAGCCAAGAGCGGCTTTTCTACGAGCAGTACTTC.

The chain is built from TRBV5-4 and TRBJ2-3; 7 bases agree with TRBD2. CDR3 length: 15 residues. CDR1 is SGHNT, CDR2 YYREEE, per germline (reference sequence). V was clipped by 3 bases and J by 0 bases; unmatched bases: 4. In nucleotides, the CDR3 is TGTGCCAGCAGCTCGGGACTACCTAGCACAGATACGCAGTATTTT. Protein sequence: CASSSGLPSTDTQYF.

This clonotype was seen once. The chain employs TRBV4-3 and TRBJ2-5; 7 nucleotides match TRBD1. Trimming took 4 bases from V and 1 from J; bases not matched to a gene: 6. This CDR3 has 15 amino acids. The germline CDR1 and CDR2 sequences are LGHNA and YSLEER. This chain's CDR3 is CASSRGGAFQETQYF. CDR3 coding DNA: TGCGCCAGCAGCCGAGGGGGCGCCTTCCAAGAGACCCAGTACTTC.

This clonotype came up once. V is TRBV20-1 and J is TRBJ1-1; 9 bases match TRBD1. Looked up from germline, CDR1 is DFQATT and CDR2 is SNEGSKA (reference sequence). CDR3 size: 15 residues. Trimming removed 2 bases from V and 10 bases from J; junction bases left unmatched: 14. CDR3 sequence (DNA): TGCAGTGCTAGACCCTCCGGACAGGGGAGGCGAGTAGCTTTCTTT. Protein: CSARPSGQGRRVAFF.

The CDR3 DNA is TGCAGTGCTAGAGATAGCGGCACCGGGGAGCTGTTTTTT. This encodes CSARDSGTGELFF. The chain carries TRBV20-1 and TRBJ2-2, with a weak D call TRBD2 (6 bases). Trimming shortened V by 0 bases and J by 4 bases, and 6 bases separated the two germline ends. The CDR3 is 13 residues long. Germline CDR1 DFQATT, CDR2 SNEGSKA (reference sequence).

This sequence joins TRBV7-2 and TRBJ2-5, with 11 bases identical to TRBD2. The V gene's germline CDR1 is SGHTA and CDR2 FQGNSA. This CDR3 comprises 17 residues. Trimming at V came to 2 bases and at J to 5 bases, leaving 10 bases not matched to a gene. CDR3 amino acids: CASSLNVLTSGTETQYF. CDR3 DNA: TGTGCCAGCAGCTTAAATGTGCTGACTAGCGGGACGGAGACCCAGTACTTC. Based on the CDR3 plus reference TRBV7-2 and TRBJ2-5, the full variable domain is GAGVSQSPSNKVTEKGKDVELRCDPISGHTALYWYRQSLGQGLEFLIYFQGNSAPDKSGLPSDRFSAERTGGSVSTLTIQRTQQEDSAVYLCASSLNVLTSGTETQYFGPGTRLLVL.

In its sample, this clonotype was seen many times. The chain uses TRBV20-1 and TRBJ2-7, with no clear D. Germline assignment: CDR1 DFQATT and CDR2 SNEGSKA (reference sequence). V lost 3 bases and J lost 2, with 8 bases in between. The CDR3 is made up of 12 amino acids. CDR3 loop: CSASSGAYEQYF. For the CDR3, the DNA is TGCAGTGCTAGCTCCGGAGCCTACGAGCAGTACTTC.

This clonotype was seen more than once but under ten times. This rearrangement joins TRBV25-1 to TRBJ2-1, with 12 nucleotides matching TRBD2. The V segment lost 3 bases and the J segment 6 bases; nucleotides outside the gene matches: 12. Germline V gene sequence: CDR1 MGHDK, CDR2 SYGVNS. The CDR3 contains 18 residues. The CDR3 spells CASSDSSGRAALGNEQFF. For the CDR3, the DNA is TGTGCCAGCAGTGACTCTAGCGGGAGGGCCGCTCTGGGCAATGAGCAGTTCTTC.

The rearrangement uses TRBV7-6 and TRBJ2-1; perhaps TRBD1 as D (6 bases). Germline V lookup: CDR1 SGHVS, CDR2 FNYEAQ. The V gene lost 5 bases and the J gene lost 1 base, with 15 bases spanning the gap. The CDR3 loop spans 16 amino acids. The CDR3 loop is CASSLSHGTSYNEQFF. The CDR3 DNA follows: TGTGCCAGCAGCCTCTCACACGGGACATCCTACAATGAGCAGTTCTTC. The full variable domain, with the rest looked up from reference TRBV7-6 and TRBJ2-1, is GAGVSQSPRYKVTKRGQDVALRCDPISGHVSLYWYRQALGQGPEFLTYFNYEAQQDKSGLPNDRFSAERPEGSISTLTIQRTEQRDSAMYRCASSLSHGTSYNEQFFGPGTRLTVL.

This clonotype was counted ten times or more. This chain connects TRBV5-1 to TRBJ2-1, with 7 nucleotides matching TRBD2. The CDR3 length is 16 residues. From germline, CDR1 is SGHRS and CDR2 YFSETQ. V lost 2 bases and J lost 1; bases outside the gene matches: 6. CDR3 sequence reads: CASSFTGEGSYNEQFF. In DNA, the CDR3 is TGCGCCAGCAGCTTTACCGGGGAGGGGTCCTACAATGAGCAGTTCTTC.

The sample holds many counts of this clonotype. The rearrangement links TRBV12-3 or TRBV12-4 to TRBJ2-7, with D unresolved. Deletions cut 3 bases from V and 2 bases from J, with 8 bases between. The CDR3 is 13 residues long. The DNA for the CDR3 is TGTGCCAGCAGTTTTGGCAGTCCCTACGAGCAGTACTTC. Its protein product is CASSFGSPYEQYF.

The chain employs TRBV6-5 and TRBJ2-7; 11 nucleotides line up with TRBD2. Germline CDR1 MNHEY, CDR2 SVGAGI. The junction had 4 bases not matched to a gene; V was cut back by 3 bases and J by 3 bases. The CDR3 runs 15 residues. CDR3 DNA sequence: TGTGCCAGCAGTTATTTAGCGGGAGGGCTCTACGAGCAGTACTTC. Translating it yields CASSYLAGGLYEQYF.

This clonotype was detected a few times. The gene calls are TRBV4-1 and TRBJ2-7; maybe TRBD2 (5 bases). The V end was cut by 1 base, the J end by 3 bases, with 10 bases between. The length of the CDR3 is 14 residues. Germline CDR1 is MGHRA and CDR2 is YSYEKL. As DNA, the CDR3 is TGCGCCAGCAGCCAAGCTAGCTACGACTACGAGCAGTACTTC. The encoded protein is CASSQASYDYEQYF.

This clonotype was seen many times. V and J are TRBV7-2 and TRBJ2-1, with 12 bases that match TRBD2. With V trimmed by 1 base and J by 8 bases, 3 bases remained unmatched. CDR3 length: 15 residues. Germline CDR1 SGHTA, CDR2 FQGNSA. For the CDR3, the DNA is TGTGCCAGCAGCTTAGGGGGACTAGCGGGCGATGAGCAGTTCTTC. Translation gives CASSLGGLAGDEQFF.

This chain joins TRBV5-1 and TRBJ1-5, with D possibly being TRBD1 (5 bases). V was trimmed by 4 bases and J by 7 bases, leaving 12 bases between them. This CDR3 region has 13 residues. Germline V gene lookup returns CDR1 SGHRS and CDR2 YFSETQ. The CDR3 coding sequence is TGCGCCAGCAGCGACGGGGGAGACCAGCCCCAGCATTTT. This codes for CASSDGGDQPQHF. Full variable domain (missing parts from reference TRBV5-1 and TRBJ1-5): KAGVTQTPRYLIKTRGQQVTLSCSPISGHRSVSWYQQTPGQGLQFLFEYFSETQRNKGNFPGRFSGRQFSNSRSEMNVSTLELGDSALYLCASSDGGDQPQHFGDGTRLSIL.

This chain links TRBV19 with TRBJ2-7, with a tentative D call TRBD1 (6 bases). The CDR3 totals 13 residues. V shed 3 bases and J shed 6 bases, with 12 bases lying between them. Germline lookup yields CDR1 LNHDA and CDR2 SQIVND (reference sequence). This CDR3 is CASSIGRGSEQYF. The CDR3 nucleotides read TGTGCCAGTAGTATCGGCAGGGGATCCGAGCAGTACTTC.

This clonotype was seen only a few times. CDR3 in amino acids: CAISATSGPTSTDTQYF. CDR3 nucleotides: TGTGCCATCAGTGCGACTAGCGGACCAACTAGCACAGATACGCAGTATTTT. The J gene is TRBJ2-3, the V gene TRBV10-3; 9 nucleotides match TRBD2. The CDR3 contains 17 residues. From germline, CDR1 is ENHRY and CDR2 SYGVKD. The trim removed 4 bases at V and 0 bases at J, leaving 8 bases unmatched.

This clonotype came up a few times. The chain links TRBV19 to TRBJ2-1; D is uncertain. CDR1 and CDR2 (germline): LNHDA, SQIVND (reference sequence). This CDR3 region has 15 residues. V lost 1 base and J lost 3, with 10 bases in between. For the CDR3, the DNA is TGTGCCAGTAGTATAGTAAACGCTTTCTACAATGAGCAGTTCTTC. Encoded protein: CASSIVNAFYNEQFF.

J is TRBJ1-3 and V is TRBV20-1; TRBD1 matches 7 bases. V was clipped by 3 bases and J by 0 bases; unmatched bases: 5. The germline V gene has CDR1 DFQATT and CDR2 SNEGSKA (reference sequence). This CDR3 is built from 15 residues. In DNA form, the CDR3 reads TGCAGTGCTAGGAGCGGGACAGTCTCTGGAAACACCATATATTTT. Translation: CSARSGTVSGNTIYF.

Only one count was recorded for this clonotype. The chain employs TRBV20-1 and TRBJ2-7; 10 bases are shared with TRBD1. The CDR3 totals 15 residues. Trimming took 6 bases from V and 2 from J; bases not matched to a gene: 10. Germline V lookup: CDR1 DFQATT, CDR2 SNEGSKA (reference sequence). CDR3 sequence (DNA): TGCAGTGCCACCCCGCCCGGGACAGGGGCCTACGAGCAGTACTTC. This encodes CSATPPGTGAYEQYF.

The chain links TRBV7-8 to TRBJ1-4; D not resolved. CDR1 SGHVS and CDR2 FQNEAQ come from the germline V gene. V gave up 5 bases and J gave up 0 bases, with 10 bases separating them. The CDR3 consists of 15 residues. The CDR3 is CASSPGYSTNEKLFF. The CDR3 nucleotides are TGTGCCAGCAGCCCCGGGTACTCAACTAATGAAAAACTGTTTTTT.

V and J are TRBV28 and TRBJ2-1; TRBD2 agrees at 11 bases. Germline V lookup: CDR1 MDHEN, CDR2 SYDVKM. The V segment lost 3 bases and the J segment 4 bases; nucleotides outside the gene matches: 8. This CDR3 comprises 17 residues. The CDR3 spells CASSLILPSGRYNEQFF. The CDR3, as DNA: TGTGCCAGCAGTTTGATTCTTCCTAGCGGGAGGTACAATGAGCAGTTCTTC.